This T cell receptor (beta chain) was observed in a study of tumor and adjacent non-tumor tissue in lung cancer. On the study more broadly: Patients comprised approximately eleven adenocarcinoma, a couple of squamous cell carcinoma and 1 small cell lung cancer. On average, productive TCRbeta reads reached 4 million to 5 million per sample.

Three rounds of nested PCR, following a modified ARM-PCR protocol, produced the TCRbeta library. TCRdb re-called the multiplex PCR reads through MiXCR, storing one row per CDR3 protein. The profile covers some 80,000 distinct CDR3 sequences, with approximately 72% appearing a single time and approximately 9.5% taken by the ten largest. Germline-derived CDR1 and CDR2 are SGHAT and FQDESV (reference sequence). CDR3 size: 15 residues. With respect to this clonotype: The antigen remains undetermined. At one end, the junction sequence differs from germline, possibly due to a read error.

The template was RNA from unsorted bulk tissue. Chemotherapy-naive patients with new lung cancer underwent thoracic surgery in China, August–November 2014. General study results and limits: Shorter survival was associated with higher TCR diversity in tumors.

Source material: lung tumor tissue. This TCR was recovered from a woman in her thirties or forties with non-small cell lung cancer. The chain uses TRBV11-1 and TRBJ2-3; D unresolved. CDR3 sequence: CASSLGFQSTDTQYF. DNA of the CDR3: TGTGCCAGCAGTTTAGGTTTTCAGTCCACAGATACTCAGTATTTT.